Each of the 28 T cell receptor beta chains below was sequenced from the same sample in a study of blood T cell repertoires in COVID-19. The method was immunoSEQ multiplex PCR; TCRdb's version includes in-frame clones alone and lacks a portion of them. Among about 140,000 clones listed, about 80% were seen once. The specimen was peripheral blood. All receptors come from a man aged 50 to 59 with acute or convalescent COVID-19.

This clone was found once. The chain joins TRBV7-8 to TRBJ1-3, with unresolved D. The CDR3 loop spans 15 amino acids. Between the trimmed V and J ends, which lost 0 bases and 4 bases, there was a span of 10 bases. The germline CDR1 and CDR2 sequences are SGHVS and FQNEAQ. CDR3 in amino acids: CASSLAEGGGNTIYF. The CDR3 DNA sequence: TGTGCCAGCAGCTTAGCAGAGGGAGGCGGAAACACCATATATTTT.

The chain is built from TRBV3-1 (or the pseudogene TRBV3-2) and TRBJ1-1; 10 bases fit TRBD1. The germline V gene encodes CDR1 LGHDT and CDR2 YNNKEL (reference sequence). The CDR3 totals 19 residues. Trimming took 1 base from V and 6 from J; bases not matched to a gene: 17. The CDR3 loop is CASSQGRGRDRGSVPEAFF. CDR3 nucleotide sequence: TGTGCCAGCAGCCAAGGTCGTGGGCGGGACAGGGGCTCTGTCCCTGAAGCTTTCTTT.

The chain uses TRBV4-2 and TRBJ2-3; maybe TRBD2 (7 bases). Deletions cut 1 base from V and 2 bases from J, with 22 bases between. This CDR3 is 19 amino acids long. Germline V CDR1 and CDR2: LGHNA, YNFKEQ. CDR3 in DNA: TGTGCCAGCAGCCAAGGGGTTGCGGGGGCCTCCTCTTCCACAGATACGCAGTATTTT. Translating gives CASSQGVAGASSSTDTQYF.

The rearrangement joins TRBV9 to TRBJ2-5, with D perhaps matching TRBD1 (6 bases). CDR1 SGDLS and CDR2 YYNGEE come from the germline V gene. The V gene lost 4 bases and the J gene lost 2 bases, with 15 bases spanning the gap. There are 15 residues in the CDR3. In nucleotides, the CDR3 is TGTGCCAGCAGCACCTCAGGGGTTATTCAAGAGACCCAGTACTTC. Protein sequence: CASSTSGVIQETQYF.

CDR3 DNA: TGTGCCGGGACCACTAGCGGGTCCACCGGGGAGCTGTTTTTT. Its translation is CAGTTSGSTGELFF. The chain employs TRBV2 and TRBJ2-2, with 9 bases matching TRBD2. The CDR3 contains 14 residues. The V segment lost 11 bases and the J segment 4 bases; nucleotides outside the gene matches: 8. The germline V gene encodes CDR1 SNHLY and CDR2 FYNNEI.

V usage is TRBV19 and J usage is TRBJ1-5, with 8 bases identical to TRBD1. The CDR3 covers 16 residues. The V segment lost 8 bases and the J segment 0 bases; nucleotides outside the gene matches: 9. CDR1 and CDR2 from the germline V gene are LNHDA and SQIVND (reference sequence). The CDR3 coding sequence is TGTGCCAGTGGGAGAACAGGGGGATATAGCAATCAGCCCCAGCATTTT. It is translated as CASGRTGGYSNQPQHF.

The J gene is TRBJ2-2, the V gene TRBV4-2; TRBD2 agrees at 10 bases. The CDR3 has 14 amino acids. CDR1 is LGHNA, CDR2 YNFKEQ, per germline. V lost 11 bases, J lost 4 bases, and 7 bases stayed unmatched. The CDR3 DNA reads TGTGCCCTTCCGAGCGGGGGGGTCACCGGGGAGCTGTTTTTT. Protein: CALPSGGVTGELFF.

A single count supports this clone. V gene TRBV11-2 combines with J gene TRBJ1-2, with TRBD1 matching 7 bases. V was pared by 2 bases and J by 2 bases, with 8 bases of the junction left unmatched. CDR1 and CDR2 (germline): SGHAT, FQNNGV. CDR3 length equals 16 residues. The CDR3 DNA follows: TGTGCCAGCAGCTTACTGACAGGGTCGGGAAACTATGGCTACACCTTC. Its translation is CASSLLTGSGNYGYTF. The full variable domain, rest sourced from reference TRBV11-2 and TRBJ1-2, is EAGVAQSPRYKIIEKRQSVAFWCNPISGHATLYWYQQILGQGPKLLIQFQNNGVVDDSQLPKDRFSAERLKGVDSTLKIQPAKLEDSAVYLCASSLLTGSGNYGYTFGSGTRLTVV.

The CDR3 here is CASTKRRVSYEQYF. CDR3 sequence (DNA): TGTGCCAGCACGAAAAGGAGGGTCTCCTACGAGCAGTACTTC. The chain joins TRBV7-8 to TRBJ2-7; perhaps TRBD2 as D (6 bases). The CDR3 has 14 amino acids. From germline, CDR1 is SGHVS and CDR2 FQNEAQ. V gave up 7 bases and J gave up 0 bases, with 13 bases separating them.

This chain uses TRBV9 with TRBJ2-5; D remains ambiguous. In germline, CDR1 is SGDLS, CDR2 YYNGEE. This CDR3 is built from 15 residues. Between the trimmed V and J ends, which lost 0 bases and 2 bases, there was a span of 11 bases. DNA for the CDR3: TGTGCCAGCAGCGTAGTGCCGGGTGAACAAGAGACCCAGTACTTC. Amino acid sequence: CASSVVPGEQETQYF.

V gene TRBV28 combines with J gene TRBJ2-3; 8 positions match TRBD2. Germline trimming cut 5 bases from V and 7 bases from J; bases unmatched to any gene: 14. The CDR3 extends over 16 amino acids. Germline values: CDR1 MDHEN, CDR2 SYDVKM. As DNA, the CDR3 is TGTGCCAGCAGTGGTACCGGGACTAGTAAACGAAATACGCAGTATTTT. Translating it yields CASSGTGTSKRNTQYF.

The V call is TRBV11-2, the J call TRBJ1-2; D gene ambiguous. V gave up 0 bases and J gave up 0 bases, with 8 bases separating them. The CDR3 length is 15 residues. Germline V CDR1 and CDR2: SGHAT, FQNNGV. The CDR3 DNA follows: TGTGCCAGCAGCTTAGACCGGGAAGCTAACTATGGCTACACCTTC. It translates to CASSLDREANYGYTF.

The V gene is TRBV10-3, the J gene TRBJ1-2; 12 bases match TRBD1. The CDR3 loop spans 16 amino acids. Germline V CDR1 and CDR2: ENHRY, SYGVKD. V trimming: 0 bases; J trimming: 7 bases; junction bases outside the gene matches: 6. In DNA, the CDR3 is TGTGCCATCAGTGAGTCCGGGGACAGGGGGCACGGTGGCTACACCTTC. As protein: CAISESGDRGHGGYTF.

The gene calls are TRBV2 and TRBJ1-4; 8 nucleotides line up with TRBD1. This CDR3 spans 15 amino acids. The germline CDR1 and CDR2 sequences are SNHLY and FYNNEI. V shed 0 bases and J 8 bases; nucleotides not matched to a gene: 5. The CDR3 loop is CASSEATGGEEKLFF. DNA of the CDR3: TGTGCCAGCAGTGAAGCCACAGGGGGAGAGGAAAAACTGTTTTTT.

This chain links TRBV5-1 with TRBJ1-2, with a weak D call TRBD1 (6 bases). Trimming removed 0 bases at V and 2 bases at J, with 11 bases between. This CDR3 region has 15 residues. Germline lookup yields CDR1 SGHRS and CDR2 YFSETQ. This CDR3 is CASSLVAGENYGYTF. CDR3 nucleotide sequence: TGCGCCAGCAGCTTGGTAGCAGGGGAGAACTATGGCTACACCTTC.

The J gene is TRBJ1-1, the V gene TRBV19, with 8 nucleotides matching TRBD1. The V gene's germline CDR1 is LNHDA and CDR2 SQIVND (reference sequence). V was clipped by 11 bases and J by 5 bases; unmatched bases: 10. The CDR3 totals 13 residues. The DNA of the CDR3 is TGTGCCTCGGCCAGGGGGCCCGGGACTGAAGCTTTCTTT. The encoded protein is CASARGPGTEAFF.

The genes are TRBV3-1 (or the pseudogene TRBV3-2) and TRBJ2-1; 7 bases agree with TRBD2. V trimming: 1 base; J trimming: 1 base; junction bases outside the gene matches: 4. Germline CDR1 and CDR2: LGHDT and YNNKEL (reference sequence). The CDR3 sequence is 16 residues long. The CDR3 DNA reads as TGTGCCAGCAGCCAAGGTAGCGGGCAGTCCTACAATGAGCAGTTCTTC. Its translation is CASSQGSGQSYNEQFF.

This chain uses TRBV7-8 with TRBJ2-5, with TRBD2 matching over 8 bases. J was trimmed by 5 bases and V by 6 bases; bases with no gene match: 5. The CDR3 extends over 13 amino acids. Looked up from germline, CDR1 is SGHVS and CDR2 is FQNEAQ. The DNA of the CDR3 is TGTGCCAGCAGAACGGGGGGGTGGGAGACCCAGTACTTC. It yields the protein CASRTGGWETQYF.

This clone occurred once. The V call is TRBV5-1, the J call TRBJ2-1, with 10 nucleotides matching TRBD1. The CDR3 covers 17 residues. In germline, CDR1 is SGHRS, CDR2 YFSETQ. Trimming removed 5 bases from V and 7 bases from J; junction bases left unmatched: 15. The CDR3 here is CASRTSPGTGVLNEQFF. In DNA, the CDR3 is TGCGCCAGCAGAACTTCACCCGGGACAGGGGTGCTTAATGAGCAGTTCTTC.

The CDR3 DNA reads as TGTGCCAGCAGCTTAACGTCTGACAGGGGGTCCACCGGGGAGCTGTTTTTT. This gives the protein CASSLTSDRGSTGELFF. The chain uses TRBV7-3 and TRBJ2-2, with 9 nucleotides matching TRBD1. From germline, CDR1 is SGHTA and CDR2 FQGTGA. The J segment lost 4 bases and the V segment lost 0 bases, leaving 6 bases of the junction unmatched. The CDR3 spans 17 residues.

This chain links TRBV5-6 with TRBJ1-6; TRBD1 might be the D (6 bases). The CDR3 loop spans 16 amino acids. V lost 3 bases and J 4 bases, leaving 14 bases between the germline ends. The germline gives CDR1 SGHDT, CDR2 YYEEEE. CDR3 DNA: TGTGCCAGCAGCTGGGGGGGCGGCCGGTATAATTCACCCCTCCACTTT. Residues: CASSWGGGRYNSPLHF.

The chain carries TRBV4-2 and TRBJ2-7, with 7 bases identical to TRBD2. The CDR3 length is 15 residues. Germline CDR1 reads LGHNA; CDR2 reads YNFKEQ. V lost 0 bases and J lost 2; bases outside the gene matches: 4. CDR3 loop: CASSQDPGGPYEQYV. The CDR3 region has the DNA TGTGCCAGCAGCCAAGACCCGGGGGGACCCTACGAGCAGTACGTC.

This chain links TRBV2 with TRBJ1-2, with D unresolved. The CDR3 consists of 11 residues. Trimming removed 6 bases from V and 3 bases from J, with 5 bases in between. Germline V gene data show CDR1 as SNHLY and CDR2 as FYNNEI. CDR3 bases: TGTGCCAGCAGGCCAGACTATGGCTACACCTTC. Its translation is CASRPDYGYTF.

The V call is TRBV5-1, the J call TRBJ2-1, with 9 bases lining up with TRBD2. The V gene end was trimmed by 0 bases and the J gene end by 8 bases; junction bases not matched to a gene: 6. The CDR3 extends over 15 amino acids. Germline lookup yields CDR1 SGHRS and CDR2 YFSETQ. Here the CDR3 DNA reads TGCGCCAGCAGCTTGGTCCAGCGGGGGGTCTATGAGCAGTTCTTC. Protein sequence: CASSLVQRGVYEQFF.

This clone appeared a few times. The V and J genes are TRBV18 and TRBJ1-6; tentative D call: TRBD1 (6 bases). Trimming cost V 6 bases and J 7 bases, with 13 bases left between them. The germline CDR1 and CDR2 sequences are KGHSH and LQKENI. This CDR3 has 14 residues. Here the CDR3 DNA reads TGTGCCAGCTCCCTTGACAGGCTCAATTCACCCCTCCACTTT. Its protein product is CASSLDRLNSPLHF.

The genes are TRBV7-9 and TRBJ2-5; TRBD2 matches at 8 bases. The CDR3 totals 18 residues. J gave up 7 bases and V 4 bases, and 20 bases lay outside the gene matches. Germline V gene lookup returns CDR1 SEHNR and CDR2 FQNEAQ (reference sequence). The CDR3 sequence: CASSSHPRVGGAFGTQYF. CDR3 in DNA: TGTGCCAGCAGCTCCCACCCCCGGGTCGGGGGGGCCTTTGGGACCCAGTACTTC. The variable domain in full, with the rest retrieved from reference TRBV7-9 and TRBJ2-5, is DTGVSQNPRHKITKRGQNVTFRCDPISEHNRLYWYRQTLGQGPEFLTYFQNEAQLEKSRLLSDRFSAERPKGSFSTLEIQRTEQGDSAMYLCASSSHPRVGGAFGTQYFGPGTRLLVL.

J is TRBJ2-3 and V is TRBV24-1; D is unclear. Germline assignment: CDR1 KGHDR and CDR2 SFDVKD. The germline V and J ends were trimmed by 5 bases and 4 bases, with 9 bases remaining between them. The CDR3 length is 13 residues. The CDR3 is CATSGVLADTQYF. The CDR3 DNA reads as TGTGCCACCAGTGGAGTTTTGGCAGATACGCAGTATTTT.

This rearrangement joins TRBV19 to TRBJ2-6; the match to TRBD1 covers 8 bases. CDR1 is LNHDA, CDR2 SQIVND, per germline (reference sequence). The CDR3 contains 17 residues. V was pared by 6 bases and J by 0 bases, with 7 bases of the junction left unmatched. The CDR3 region has the DNA TGTGCCAGTAGAGTCCCAGGGGGCCTCTCTGGGGCCAACGTCCTGACTTTC. It translates to CASRVPGGLSGANVLTF.